These 9 T cell receptor beta chains share one sample of origin, sequenced in a study of siplizumab effects on memory and regulatory T cells. Profiled with immunoSEQ multiplex PCR; TCRdb holds only in-frame clones, not every one. The sample lists some 100,000 clones, about 90% occurring once. Sequencing was performed on Tregs sorted from blood. The source is a human donor in good health.

This clone was seen only a few times. The CDR3 region is CASSRGGVETQYF. DNA of the CDR3: TGCGCCAGCAGCCGGGGAGGGGTAGAGACCCAGTACTTC. This chain uses TRBV4-1 with TRBJ2-5, with 7 bases aligning to TRBD2. Germline values: CDR1 MGHRA, CDR2 YSYEKL. The CDR3 loop spans 13 amino acids. The V gene end was trimmed by 4 bases and the J gene end by 4 bases; junction bases not matched to a gene: 3.

Here the CDR3 DNA reads TGTGCCAGCAGCCAAGAACTTAGCTCCTACAATGAGCAGTTCTTC. It codes for CASSQELSSYNEQFF. V usage is TRBV4-2 and J usage is TRBJ2-1; D not resolved. V lost 0 bases and J 0 bases, leaving 6 bases between the germline ends. The CDR3 consists of 15 residues. Germline V CDR1 and CDR2: LGHNA, YNFKEQ.

This chain uses TRBV6-5 with TRBJ2-7; 8 nucleotides match TRBD1. CDR3 length: 14 residues. Germline CDR1 MNHEY, CDR2 SVGAGI. J gave up 3 bases and V 5 bases, and 6 bases lay outside the gene matches. In DNA, the CDR3 is TGTGCCAGCAGTCGGACAGGGTTCTACTACGAGCAGTACTTC. Translated, it gives CASSRTGFYYEQYF.

V gene TRBV6-1 combines with J gene TRBJ1-2; no reliable D call. Deletions cut 5 bases from V and 8 bases from J, with 12 bases between. This CDR3 has 12 amino acids. Looked up from germline, CDR1 is MNHNS and CDR2 is SASEGT. The DNA for the CDR3 is TGTGCCAGCAGTTATCATGATGGGGGCTACACCTTC. It codes for CASSYHDGGYTF.

V usage is TRBV29-1 and J usage is TRBJ2-2; perhaps TRBD2 as D (5 bases). Germline CDR1 reads SQVTM; CDR2 reads ANQGSEA. This CDR3 is 14 amino acids long. Trimming pared 4 bases from V and 7 bases from J, leaving 16 bases between. This chain's CDR3 is CSVAGRQGSGELFF. In DNA, the CDR3 is TGCAGCGTTGCAGGCAGGCAAGGGAGCGGGGAGCTGTTTTTT.

The V call is TRBV29-1, the J call TRBJ1-2, with 10 positions matching TRBD1. The germline V gene encodes CDR1 SQVTM and CDR2 ANQGSEA. CDR3 size: 12 residues. With V trimmed by 4 bases and J by 8 bases, 4 bases remained unmatched. CDR3 sequence reads: CSVGQGARGYTF. CDR3 in DNA: TGCAGCGTTGGACAGGGGGCGAGGGGCTACACCTTC. The full variable domain, rest sourced from reference TRBV29-1 and TRBJ1-2, is SAVISQKPSRDICQRGTSLTIQCQVDSQVTMMFWYRQQPGQSLTLIATANQGSEATYESGFVIDKFPISRPNLTFSTLTVSNMSPEDSSIYLCSVGQGARGYTFGSGTRLTVV.

This chain links TRBV7-9 with TRBJ2-3, with 12 bases identical to TRBD2. V lost 3 bases to trimming and J lost 6 bases; unmatched junction nucleotides: 7. This CDR3 spans 16 amino acids. In germline, CDR1 is SEHNR, CDR2 FQNEAQ (reference sequence). Here the CDR3 DNA reads TGTGCCAGCAGCTTCCTAGCGGGAGGGCCCCGGGATACGCAGTATTTT. Its protein product is CASSFLAGGPRDTQYF.

This rearrangement joins TRBV27 to TRBJ2-7; no clear D gene. CDR1 is MNHEY, CDR2 SMNVEV, per germline (reference sequence). With 5 bases removed from V and 2 bases from J, the gap between germline ends came to 13 bases. The CDR3 runs 14 residues. The CDR3 loop is CASSRIDFPYEQYF. In nucleotides, the CDR3 is TGTGCCAGCAGTCGGATAGACTTCCCCTACGAGCAGTACTTC.

The chain recombines TRBV7-9 with TRBJ2-1; possibly TRBD1 for D (6 bases). The V end was cut by 7 bases, the J end by 2 bases, with 12 bases between. The germline CDR1 and CDR2 sequences are SEHNR and FQNEAQ (reference sequence). There are 14 residues in the CDR3. The DNA for the CDR3 is TGTGCCAGCACCGCGACAGGAACCTACAATGAGCAGTTCTTC. Translating gives CASTATGTYNEQFF.